These 16 T cell receptor beta chains share one sample of origin, sequenced in a study of beta chain features in type 1 diabetes. Whole-study results and caveats: The study found moderately but significantly shorter TCRB CDR3s in all four CD4+ subsets of Type 1 diabetes patients.

No cognate antigen is known for these TCRs. The whole isolated RNA underwent reverse transcription, so sequencing captured expressed TCRB transcripts. Sequencing used immunoSEQ multiplex PCR; TCRdb keeps in-frame clones, though not all of them. Of around 600,000 clones listed, about an eighth are singletons. Sequencing was performed on naive CD4+ T cells from blood. The receptors come from a man younger than 40 with type 1 diabetes.

The chain employs TRBV7-2 and TRBJ2-1, with TRBD1 matching 8 bases. The CDR3 runs 16 residues. The V gene end was trimmed by 5 bases and the J gene end by 0 bases; junction bases not matched to a gene: 6. Per the germline V gene, CDR1 is SGHTA and CDR2 is FQGNSA. The CDR3 here is CASSDYRGSSYNEQFF. CDR3 DNA: TGTGCCAGCAGCGACTACAGGGGGAGCTCCTACAATGAGCAGTTCTTC.

The V and J genes are TRBV7-2 and TRBJ1-2; D might be TRBD1 (5 bases). Trimming stripped 2 bases from V and 6 bases from J, with 13 bases between. Germline CDR1 reads SGHTA; CDR2 reads FQGNSA. This CDR3 is 14 amino acids long. CDR3 amino acids: CASSLMGLADGYTF. The CDR3 DNA follows: TGTGCCAGCAGCTTAATGGGACTTGCGGATGGCTACACCTTC.

The rearrangement joins TRBV5-1 to TRBJ2-1; 7 nucleotides line up with TRBD1. Germline V lookup: CDR1 SGHRS, CDR2 YFSETQ. The V segment lost 0 bases and the J segment 3 bases; nucleotides outside the gene matches: 6. The CDR3 has 16 residues. The CDR3 DNA is TGCGCCAGCAGCTTGGGACAGACAGGGCACTACAATGAGCAGTTCTTC. Translation gives CASSLGQTGHYNEQFF.

The chain joins TRBV11-3 to TRBJ2-7, with D possibly called TRBD1 or TRBD2 (6 bases each). In germline, CDR1 is SGHNT, CDR2 YENEEA. The CDR3 covers 15 residues. Trimming cost V 5 bases and J 1 base, with 15 bases left between them. This CDR3 is CASSLRGGASYEQYF. Here the CDR3 DNA reads TGTGCCAGCAGCCTCAGGGGAGGCGCTTCCTACGAGCAGTACTTC. Complete variable domain (other parts from reference TRBV11-3 and TRBJ2-7): EAGVVQSPRYKIIEKKQPVAFWCNPISGHNTLYWYLQNLGQGPELLIRYENEEAVDDSQLPKDRFSAERLKGVDSTLKIQPAELGDSAVYLCASSLRGGASYEQYFGPGTRLTVT.

This clone was found a few times. This chain uses TRBV5-4 with TRBJ1-1; the D gene is possibly TRBD1 (5 bases). Germline V gene sequence: CDR1 SGHNT, CDR2 YYREEE (reference sequence). Trimming pared 6 bases from V and 5 bases from J, leaving 17 bases between. This CDR3 has 14 amino acids. This chain's CDR3 is CASTIPGRWTEAFF. CDR3 nucleotides: TGTGCCAGCACCATTCCGGGACGGTGGACTGAAGCTTTCTTT.

This clone was picked up a small number of times. Other nucleotide sequences in the sample specify the same CDR3. V is TRBV7-2 and J is TRBJ1-1; D remains unclear. Germline V gives CDR1 SGHTA, CDR2 FQGNSA. CDR3 length: 13 amino acids. Trimming took 1 base from V and 1 from J, leaving 4 bases between them. CDR3 in amino acids: CASSLVGNTEAFF. CDR3 DNA sequence: TGTGCCAGCAGCTTAGTCGGGAACACTGAAGCTTTCTTT.

V and J are TRBV4-3 and TRBJ1-4; the D is unclear. The CDR3 runs 17 residues. In germline, CDR1 is LGHNA, CDR2 YSLEER. The V end lost 4 bases, the J end lost 3 bases, and 18 bases lay between the germline ends. CDR3 DNA: TGCGCCAGCAGCCCTGGAGAGCGTTCCCCGCCTAATGAAAAACTGTTTTTT. It is translated as CASSPGERSPPNEKLFF.

The sample holds a few counts of this clone. The V call is TRBV5-1, the J call TRBJ1-1; 12 bases agree with TRBD1. CDR1 is SGHRS, CDR2 YFSETQ, per germline. The V and J ends lost 4 bases and 0 bases, in that order; junction bases with no gene match: 7. The CDR3 loop spans 17 amino acids. The CDR3 loop reads CASSDPGQGAVNTEAFF. The CDR3 DNA is TGCGCCAGCAGCGATCCGGGACAGGGGGCAGTGAACACTGAAGCTTTCTTT.

This chain joins TRBV25-1 and TRBJ1-3, with 7 bases identical to TRBD1. The CDR3 is 17 residues long. The V and J ends lost 0 bases and 0 bases, in that order; junction bases with no gene match: 5. CDR1 and CDR2 from the germline V gene are MGHDK and SYGVNS. The CDR3 reads CASSEYGTASSGNTIYF. The CDR3 region has the DNA TGTGCCAGCAGTGAATATGGGACAGCCAGCTCTGGAAACACCATATATTTT.

The chain links TRBV5-6 to TRBJ1-2; unclear D gene. CDR3 size: 14 residues. Trimming shortened V by 0 bases and J by 2 bases, and 8 bases separated the two germline ends. CDR1 SGHDT and CDR2 YYEEEE come from the germline V gene. This CDR3 reads CASSLGGPNYGYTF. The CDR3 coding sequence is TGTGCCAGCAGCTTGGGAGGTCCCAACTATGGCTACACCTTC.

This clone turned up a few times. This chain connects TRBV18 to TRBJ1-2; 7 bases map to TRBD1. Trimming took 0 bases from V and 0 from J; bases not matched to a gene: 4. CDR1 is KGHSH, CDR2 LQKENI, per germline. The CDR3 runs to 16 residues. The CDR3: CASSPPGTASNYGYTF. The CDR3 region has the DNA TGTGCCAGCTCACCACCGGGGACAGCCTCTAACTATGGCTACACCTTC.

This clone appeared a few times. This chain links TRBV5-1 with TRBJ2-7; 7 nucleotides match TRBD1. Germline V CDR1 and CDR2: SGHRS, YFSETQ. Trimming at V came to 2 bases and at J to 3 bases, leaving 8 bases not matched to a gene. The CDR3 has 15 amino acids. CDR3 bases: TGCGCCAGCAGCTTAAGTCCCGGGGACAGCTACGAGCAGTACTTC. Translating it yields CASSLSPGDSYEQYF.

This chain links TRBV9 with TRBJ2-1, with D unclear. The CDR3 contains 15 residues. The germline CDR1 and CDR2 sequences are SGDLS and YYNGEE. V shed 6 bases and J shed 1 base, with 14 bases lying between them. The CDR3 here is CASTQDQRSYNEQFF. In nucleotides, the CDR3 is TGTGCCAGCACCCAGGACCAAAGGTCCTACAATGAGCAGTTCTTC.

The chain recombines TRBV7-3 with TRBJ2-2; 9 positions match TRBD1. With V trimmed by 5 bases and J by 6 bases, 7 bases remained unmatched. The CDR3 loop spans 15 amino acids. In germline, CDR1 is SGHTA, CDR2 FQGTGA. The CDR3 protein is CASSNRDREPGELFF. The CDR3 DNA reads as TGTGCCAGCAGCAACAGGGACAGGGAACCCGGGGAGCTGTTTTTT.

The rearrangement uses TRBV7-3 and TRBJ2-3; TRBD2 matches at 9 bases. There are 15 residues in the CDR3. Germline CDR1 reads SGHTA; CDR2 reads FQGTGA. V lost 1 base to trimming and J lost 3 bases; unmatched junction nucleotides: 2. The CDR3 loop is CASSLMGLATDTQYF. CDR3 DNA sequence: TGTGCCAGCAGCTTAATGGGACTAGCAACAGATACGCAGTATTTT.

The CDR3 nucleotides are TGTGCCTGGAGCAATCTCTACGAGCAGTACTTC. As protein: CAWSNLYEQYF. V gene TRBV30 combines with J gene TRBJ2-5, with D unresolved. The DNA end favors TRBJ2-7, so the J call may be wrong. The CDR3 contains 11 residues. Germline assignment: CDR1 GTSNPN and CDR2 SVGIG (reference sequence).